Listed below are T cell receptor beta chains from one sample, sequenced in a study of OX40 agonist ivuxolimab in advanced cancers. Assay: immunoSEQ multiplex PCR; the TCRdb copy retains only in-frame clones and omits some. The table has 150,000 to 170,000 clones, 94% seen once. Specimen: CD4+ or CD8+ T cells sorted from blood, collected in a trial of the OX40 agonist ivuxolimab. The origin of the receptors is an adult with an advanced solid tumor such as melanoma, head and neck, liver or kidney cancer. Both conserved end residues are part of each CDR3. Each record gives: D gene, clone size, V gene, J gene, CDR3 protein, CDR3 DNA. A D gene is named only where the DNA matches it firmly. Some rows mark clone size as missing; the rest say once, few, many or name a class of expanded clone.

NA	NA	TRBV28	TRBJ2-7	CASSLFGWQNGTYEQYF	TGTGCCAGCAGTTTATTCGGGTGGCAAAACGGGACCTACGAGCAGTACTTC
TRBD1	NA	TRBV15	TRBJ2-7	CATSRGTGGTNEQYF	TGTGCCACCAGCAGAGGGACAGGGGGCACCAACGAGCAGTACTTC
NA	NA	TRBV5-5	TRBJ1-1	CASSSRGNTEAFF	TGTGCCAGCAGCTCACGGGGGAACACTGAAGCTTTCTTT
NA	NA	TRBV11-3	TRBJ2-7	CASSPRREQYF	TGTGCCAGCAGCCCGCGTCGGGAGCAGTACTTC
TRBD1	NA	TRBV7-2	TRBJ1-3	CASSPDRGLSGNTIYF	TGTGCCAGCAGCCCTGACAGGGGACTCTCTGGAAACACCATATATTTT
TRBD1	NA	TRBV19	TRBJ1-2	CASSKGDRRFYGYTF	TGTGCCAGTAGTAAGGGGGACAGGAGGTTCTATGGCTACACCTTC
TRBD1	NA	TRBV18	TRBJ1-1	CASSPRRTGEIHTEAFF	TGTGCCAGCTCACCGCGGCGGACAGGGGAAATTCACACTGAAGCTTTCTTT
NA	NA	TRBV5-1	TRBJ1-1	CASSLGPGDTEAFF	TGCGCCAGCAGTCTGGGGCCAGGGGACACTGAAGCTTTCTTT
NA	NA	TRBV13	TRBJ2-2	CASGTRYTGELFF	TGTGCCAGCGGGACTCGTTACACCGGGGAGCTGTTTTTT
NA	NA	TRBV7-3	TRBJ2-1	CASSKTIGAEQFF	TGTGCCAGCAGCAAAACTATAGGGGCTGAGCAGTTCTTC
TRBD2	NA	TRBV7-7	TRBJ2-3	CASSSGFSGDTQYF	TGTGCCAGCAGCTCTGGGTTTAGCGGGGATACGCAGTATTTT
NA	NA	TRBV6-1	TRBJ1-1	CASSDRSRPNTEAFF	TGTGCCAGCAGTGACAGGAGCAGGCCTAACACTGAAGCTTTCTTT
NA	NA	TRBV12-5	TRBJ1-2	CASGAGLNYGYTF	TGTGCTAGTGGTGCTGGACTCAACTATGGCTACACCTTC
NA	NA	TRBV7-2	TRBJ2-3	CASSLRQTQYF	TGTGCCAGCAGCTTACGACAGACGCAGTATTTT
NA	NA	TRBV18	TRBJ1-6	CASSEGSAYNSPLHF	TGTGCCAGCTCAGAGGGGAGCGCCTATAATTCACCCCTCCACTTT
TRBD2	NA	TRBV9	TRBJ2-7	CASSVGASGDPWHEQYF	TGTGCCAGCAGCGTAGGGGCTAGCGGAGACCCCTGGCACGAGCAGTACTTC
NA	NA	TRBV5-1	TRBJ1-2	CASSLEAEKLYGYTF	TGCGCCAGCAGCTTGGAGGCAGAAAAACTCTATGGCTACACCTTC
NA	NA	TRBV7-9	TRBJ2-3	CASSLVGDPSTDTQYF	TGTGCCAGCAGCTTAGTTGGCGACCCTAGCACAGATACGCAGTATTTT
TRBD2	NA	TRBV6-5	TRBJ2-7	CASSWSGGSGSREQYF	TGTGCCAGCAGTTGGTCCGGGGGTAGCGGGAGTAGGGAGCAGTACTTC
NA	NA	TRBV4-1	TRBJ1-1	CASSPVDFVGPNTEAFF	TGCGCCAGCAGCCCGGTCGATTTTGTAGGGCCGAACACTGAAGCTTTCTTT
TRBD2	NA	TRBV29-1	TRBJ2-4	CSVEDLRGTSGQYIQYF	TGCAGCGTTGAAGATCTTCGGGGGACTAGCGGGCAGTACATTCAGTACTTC
TRBD2	NA	TRBV2	TRBJ2-5	CASSGTSGGGETQYF	TGTGCCAGTTCCGGGACTAGCGGGGGTGGAGAGACCCAGTACTTC
NA	once	TRBV7-9	TRBJ2-6	CASSGVGANVLTF	TGTGCCAGCAGCGGGGTTGGGGCCAACGTCCTGACTTTC
NA	NA	TRBV18	TRBJ1-2	CASSRGDGYGYTF	TGTGCCAGCTCAAGGGGGGATGGCTATGGCTACACCTTC
NA	NA	TRBV5-1	TRBJ2-3	CASSSGQGPTDTQYF	TGCGCCAGCAGCTCGGGGCAGGGTCCGACAGATACGCAGTATTTT
TRBD2	NA	TRBV10-3	TRBJ2-3	CAISGGLAGGGTDTQYF	TGTGCCATCTCCGGGGGGCTAGCGGGAGGAGGCACAGATACGCAGTATTTT
NA	NA	TRBV28	TRBJ1-3	CASRRGVSGNTIYF	TGTGCCAGCCGCCGGGGAGTCTCTGGAAACACCATATATTTT
NA	NA	TRBV15	TRBJ1-2	CATSRDPSSTGYTF	TGTGCCACCAGCAGGGACCCCTCGTCAACGGGCTACACCTTC
TRBD1	NA	TRBV27	TRBJ2-7	CASSPPGTGALRQYF	TGTGCCAGCAGTCCCCCCGGGACAGGGGCCTTGAGGCAGTACTTC
NA	NA	TRBV5-6	TRBJ2-5	CASSQGLRQETQYF	TGTGCCAGCAGCCAGGGACTTAGACAAGAGACCCAGTACTTC
NA	NA	TRBV28	TRBJ2-7	CASRGPQQGRRYEQYF	TGTGCCAGCAGGGGCCCCCAACAGGGACGAAGGTACGAGCAGTACTTC
NA	NA	TRBV18	TRBJ1-1	CASSPRQDPNTEAFF	TGTGCCAGCTCACCGAGACAGGACCCGAACACTGAAGCTTTCTTT
NA	once	TRBV11-2	TRBJ1-2	CASSLVSGASNYGYTF	TGTGCCAGCAGCTTAGTTTCGGGAGCTTCTAACTATGGCTACACCTTC
TRBD1	NA	TRBV2	TRBJ2-5	CAGGQGMGETQYF	TGTGCCGGCGGACAGGGAATGGGAGAGACCCAGTACTTC
TRBD1	NA	TRBV25-1	TRBJ2-5	CASSAGQGGTQYF	TGTGCCAGCAGTGCCGGACAGGGGGGGACCCAGTACTTC
NA	NA	TRBV19	TRBJ2-1	CASSIPPRGEWNNEQFF	TGTGCCAGTAGTATCCCCCCCAGAGGGGAATGGAACAATGAGCAGTTCTTC
NA	NA	TRBV28	TRBJ2-7	CASSFSGTGPAEQYF	TGTGCCAGCAGTTTTTCGGGGACGGGGCCTGCCGAGCAGTACTTC
TRBD1	NA	TRBV7-9	TRBJ1-2	CASSPQGEKLLGDTF	TGTGCCAGCAGCCCCCAGGGGGAAAAACTCCTGGGGGACACCTTC
NA	NA	TRBV18	TRBJ1-1	CASSSGVNSMTEAFF	TGTGCCAGCTCTTCTGGGGTGAACAGTATGACTGAAGCTTTCTTT
TRBD1	NA	TRBV11-2	TRBJ2-6	CASSLAPRQGRGGANVLTF	TGTGCCAGCAGCTTAGCACCTCGACAGGGGCGAGGAGGGGCCAACGTCCTGACTTTC
NA	NA	TRBV29-1	TRBJ1-2	CSVEGQIHYGYTF	TGCAGCGTTGAAGGCCAAATCCACTATGGCTACACCTTC
TRBD2	NA	TRBV7-3	TRBJ2-7	CASSLASGATGEQYF	TGTGCCAGCAGCTTGGCTAGCGGGGCCACGGGGGAGCAGTACTTC
TRBD2	NA	TRBV9	TRBJ2-1	CASSEGTRGYNEQFF	TGTGCCAGCAGCGAGGGGACTAGGGGGTACAATGAGCAGTTCTTC
TRBD2	NA	TRBV5-4	TRBJ2-1	CASSLAGGHYNEQFF	TGTGCCAGCAGCCTAGCGGGAGGGCACTACAATGAGCAGTTCTTC
TRBD2	NA	TRBV7-2	TRBJ2-3	CASSFATSGGANTQYF	TGTGCCAGCAGCTTCGCTACTAGCGGGGGGGCAAATACGCAGTATTTT